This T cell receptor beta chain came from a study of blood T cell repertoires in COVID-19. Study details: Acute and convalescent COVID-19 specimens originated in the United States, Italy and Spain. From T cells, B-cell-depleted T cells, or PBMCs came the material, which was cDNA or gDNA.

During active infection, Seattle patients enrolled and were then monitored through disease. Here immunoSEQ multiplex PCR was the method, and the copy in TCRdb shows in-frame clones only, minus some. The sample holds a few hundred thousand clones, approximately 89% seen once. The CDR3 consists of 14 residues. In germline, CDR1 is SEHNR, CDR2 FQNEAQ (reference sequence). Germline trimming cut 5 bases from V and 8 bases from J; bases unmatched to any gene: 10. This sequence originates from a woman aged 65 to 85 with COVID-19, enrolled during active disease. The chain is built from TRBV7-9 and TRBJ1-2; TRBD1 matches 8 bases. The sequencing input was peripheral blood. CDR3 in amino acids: CASSVDGQGRGYTF. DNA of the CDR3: TGTGCCAGCAGCGTAGACGGACAGGGAAGGGGCTACACCTTC.